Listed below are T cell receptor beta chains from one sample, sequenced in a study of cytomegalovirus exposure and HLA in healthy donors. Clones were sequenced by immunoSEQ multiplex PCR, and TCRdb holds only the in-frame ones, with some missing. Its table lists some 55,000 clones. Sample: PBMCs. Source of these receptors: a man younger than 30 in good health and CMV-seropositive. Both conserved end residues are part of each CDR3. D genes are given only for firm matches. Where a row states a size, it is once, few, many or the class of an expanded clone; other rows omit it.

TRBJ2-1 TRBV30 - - TGTGCCTGGAGTCTAGTGGACAATGAGCAGTTCTTC CAWSLVDNEQFF
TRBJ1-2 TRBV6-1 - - TGTGCCAGCAGTGGAGCTCACAGGGTCGGCGCTAACTATGGCTACACCTTC CASSGAHRVGANYGYTF
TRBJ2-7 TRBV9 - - TGTGCCAGCAGCGTAGGATCAACAGGATCCTACGAGCAGTACTTC CASSVGSTGSYEQYF
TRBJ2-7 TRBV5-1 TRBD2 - TGCGCCAACAGCTTGTGGGACGGGAGGGCCGCCGAGCAGTACTTC CANSLWDGRAAEQYF
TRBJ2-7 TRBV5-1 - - TGCGCCAGCAGCCTCGAGCGGCCGTACGAGCAGTACTTC CASSLERPYEQYF
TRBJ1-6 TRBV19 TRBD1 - TGTGCCAGTTCGCGACAGGGGACAAATTCACCCCTCCACTTT CASSRQGTNSPLHF
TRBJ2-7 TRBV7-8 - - TGTGCCAGCAGCTTAGCGCCGGGATCCATACTACACGAGCAGTACTTC CASSLAPGSILHEQYF
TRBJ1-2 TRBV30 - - TGTGCCTGGAGTGGGTCCAGGGGAAGCTACACCTTC CAWSGSRGSYTF
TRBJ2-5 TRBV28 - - TGTGCCAGCAGTTTATACCTAGCTGTTGAGAAAGAGACCCAGTACTTC CASSLYLAVEKETQYF
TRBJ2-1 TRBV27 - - TGTGCCAGCAGTAAACCGGGACTCACGAATGAGCAGTTCTTC CASSKPGLTNEQFF
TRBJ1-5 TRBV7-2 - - TGTGCCAGCAGCCCCCAGGAAAGCAATCAGCCCCAGCATTTT CASSPQESNQPQHF
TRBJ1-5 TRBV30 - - TGTGCCTGGGCTACAGGGAGCAATCAGCCCCAGCATTTT CAWATGSNQPQHF
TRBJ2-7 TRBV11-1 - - TGTGCCAGCAGCTTAGCGCTGGGGGGTTCTGAGGTCGACGAGCAGTACTTC CASSLALGGSEVDEQYF
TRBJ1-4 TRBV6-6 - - TGTGCCAGCAGTTACCCGGAGAGTGCAACTAATGAAAAACTGTTTTTT CASSYPESATNEKLFF
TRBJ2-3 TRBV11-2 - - TGTGCCAGCAGCTTAGTAGTGGGAGCGGTAACAGATACGCAGTATTTT CASSLVVGAVTDTQYF
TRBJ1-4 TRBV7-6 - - TGTGCCAGCAGCTTGAGGCAGGGATATGAAAAACTGTTTTTT CASSLRQGYEKLFF
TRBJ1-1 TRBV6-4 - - TGTGCCAGCAGTGACTTCTCCCGGAACACTGAAGCTTTCTTT CASSDFSRNTEAFF
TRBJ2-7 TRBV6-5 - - TGTGCCAGCAGTTACGAGGTCGGTGACTACGAGCAGTACTTC CASSYEVGDYEQYF
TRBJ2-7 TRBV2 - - TGTGCCAGTACGTACAGTACACTTTACGAGCAGTACTTC CASTYSTLYEQYF
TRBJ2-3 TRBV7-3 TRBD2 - TGTGCCAGCAGCTTATCTAGCGGGAGGCCAGATACGCAGTATTTT CASSLSSGRPDTQYF
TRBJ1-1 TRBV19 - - TGTGCCAGTACCCGAACAGGCCTTCTCACTGAAGCTTTCTTT CASTRTGLLTEAFF
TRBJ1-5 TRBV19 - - TGTGCCAGTAGTCCCGTCCAAACAGGGAATCAGCCCCAGCATTTT CASSPVQTGNQPQHF
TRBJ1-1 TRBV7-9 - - TGTGCCAGCAGCCCAGGGATACTAAACACTGAAGCTTTCTTT CASSPGILNTEAFF
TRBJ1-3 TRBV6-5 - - TGTGCCAGCCCAGGGGAGAACACCATATATTTT CASPGENTIYF
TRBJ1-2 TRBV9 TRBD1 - TGTGCCAGCAGCGTAGAGGGACAGGGTAGGGGCGGCTACACCTTC CASSVEGQGRGGYTF
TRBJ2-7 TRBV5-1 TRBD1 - TGCGCCAGCAGCTTGGAGGGACAGGGACACGAGCAGTACTTC CASSLEGQGHEQYF
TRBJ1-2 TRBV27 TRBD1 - TGTGCCAGCAGTCTGACAGGGCCAAGGTCGGGGGGCTACACCTTC CASSLTGPRSGGYTF
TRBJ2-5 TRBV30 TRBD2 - TGTGCCTGGAGTGTCCGAGCGGGAGGCCAAGAGACCCAGTACTTC CAWSVRAGGQETQYF
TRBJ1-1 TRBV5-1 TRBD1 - TGCGCCAGCAGACGGACAGGGGGGGACGAAGCTTTCTTT CASRRTGGDEAFF
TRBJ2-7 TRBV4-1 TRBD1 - TGCGCCAGCAGCCACGGGGACAGGGGGACCTACGAGCAGTACTTC CASSHGDRGTYEQYF
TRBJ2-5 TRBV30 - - TGTGCCTGGAATGGGCGACCTGAAGAGACCCAGTACTTC CAWNGRPEETQYF
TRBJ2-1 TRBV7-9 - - TGTGCCAGCAGCTTAGGACTGGGGCAGGTCGCACACAATGAGCAGTTCTTC CASSLGLGQVAHNEQFF
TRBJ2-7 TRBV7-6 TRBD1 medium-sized TGTGCCAGCAGCTTCGGGACAGGGTATAACGAGCAGTACTTC CASSFGTGYNEQYF
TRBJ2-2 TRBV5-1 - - TGCGCCAGCAGCATCTCTACCACCGGGGAGCTGTTTTTT CASSISTTGELFF
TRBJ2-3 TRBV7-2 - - TGTGCCAGCAGCTTAGGACATGTCGGGAATTTAGGAGATACGCAGTATTTT CASSLGHVGNLGDTQYF
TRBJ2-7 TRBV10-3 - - TGTGCCATCAGTGGCCAGTTGGGGCCTAACGAGCAGTACTTC CAISGQLGPNEQYF
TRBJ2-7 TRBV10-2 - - TGCGCCAGCAGTTCACCAAACAGCCCCGGCGAGCAGTACTTC CASSSPNSPGEQYF
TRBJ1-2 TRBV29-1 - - TGCAGCGTAACAGATACGTCTAACTATGGCTACACCTTC CSVTDTSNYGYTF
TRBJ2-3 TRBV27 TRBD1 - TGTGCCAGCAGCGTTACGGCCGGGACAGGGACCACAGATACGCAGTATTTT CASSVTAGTGTTDTQYF
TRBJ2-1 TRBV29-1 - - TGCAGCGTTGACTCGGGAGTGGATGAGCAGTTCTTC CSVDSGVDEQFF
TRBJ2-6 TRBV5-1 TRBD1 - TGCGCCAGCAGCTTCGGACAGGGTCTCTCTGGGGCCAACGTCCTGACTTTC CASSFGQGLSGANVLTF
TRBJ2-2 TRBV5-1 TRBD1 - TGCGCCAGCAGCTCATACAGGGGGAACACCGGGGAGCTGTTTTTT CASSSYRGNTGELFF
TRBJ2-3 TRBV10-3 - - TGTGCCATCAGTGAGACCTTTATCGGGAACACAGATACGCAGTATTTT CAISETFIGNTDTQYF
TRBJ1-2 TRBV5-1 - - TGCGCCAGCAGCGATACAGGTTACAATGAGGGCTACACCTTC CASSDTGYNEGYTF
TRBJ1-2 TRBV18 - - TGTGCCAGCTCACCGGACAGACTAATCGGCTACACCTTC CASSPDRLIGYTF
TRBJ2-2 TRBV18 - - TGTGCCAGCTCCCCTTATGGCGGGGTTACGAACACCGGGGAGCTGTTTTTT CASSPYGGVTNTGELFF
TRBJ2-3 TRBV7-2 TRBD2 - TGTGCCAGCAGCTTACCTAGCGGGGTTGCGCAGTATTTT CASSLPSGVAQYF
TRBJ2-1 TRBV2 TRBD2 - TGTGCCATCCCTAAGGGCGGGGGGCCCTACAATGAGCAGTTCTTC CAIPKGGGPYNEQFF
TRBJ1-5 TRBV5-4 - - TGTGCCAGCAGCTTGGACAGGGATTGGCCCCAGCATTTT CASSLDRDWPQHF
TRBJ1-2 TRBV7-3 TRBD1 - TGTGCCAGCAGCTTAGACAGGGAATCGAACTATGGCTACACCTTC CASSLDRESNYGYTF
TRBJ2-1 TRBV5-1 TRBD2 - TGCGCCAGCAGCTTGGTAAACGGACTAGGGGACAATGAGCAGTTCTTC CASSLVNGLGDNEQFF
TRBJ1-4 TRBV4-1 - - TGCGCCAGCAGCCATCAAGAGGGTGAAAAACTGTTTTTT CASSHQEGEKLFF
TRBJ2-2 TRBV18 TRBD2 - TGTGCCAGCTCACCACGGGACTATGGGAACACCGGGGAGCTGTTTTTT CASSPRDYGNTGELFF
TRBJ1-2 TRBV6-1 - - TGTGCCAGCAGTGAAAGAGTATCGGGTTCTGGACATTATGGCTACACCTTC CASSERVSGSGHYGYTF
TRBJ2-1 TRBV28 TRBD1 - TGTGCCAGCAGTTTATGGCCCCCGGACAGGGTGGAGTTCTTC CASSLWPPDRVEFF
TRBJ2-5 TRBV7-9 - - TGTGCCAGCAGCTACCCCCTAGAATTCGGCGAGACCCAGTACTTC CASSYPLEFGETQYF
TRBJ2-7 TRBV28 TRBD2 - TGTGCCAGCAGTCCCCGGGGGCAAATCGGAGCGGGAGGGCACGAGCAGTACTTC CASSPRGQIGAGGHEQYF
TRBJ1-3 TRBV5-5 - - TGTGCCAGCAGCCCAATTACAGGGTCCTCTGGAAACACCATATATTTT CASSPITGSSGNTIYF
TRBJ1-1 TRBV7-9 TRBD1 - TGTGCCAGCAGCGGACAGGTGAACACTGAAGCTTTCTTT CASSGQVNTEAFF